These T cell receptor beta chains were read from a single sample in a study of CD8+ T cells in alopecia areata. Assay used: immunoSEQ multiplex PCR; TCRdb lists only in-frame clones, some missing. The profile covers 200,000 or so clones, with roughly 60% appearing a single time and about 5.5% taken by the ten largest. The source material was CD4+ T cells sorted from blood, sampled at week 24, from a patient treated with tofacitinib. The source is a human donor with alopecia areata. Each CDR3 is given with its conserved first and last residue. Each record gives: CDR3 DNA, CDR3 protein, D gene, J gene, CDR3 length, V gene, clone size. D genes are given only for firm matches. Size values are once, few and many counts, or a class for expanded clones, and some rows have none.

TGTGCCATCAGTAGCGGGGGGGCCGGGAATGAGCAGTTCTTC CAISSGGAGNEQFF TRBD2 TRBJ2-1 14 TRBV10-3 few
TGTGCCAGCTCACCAAACGGACAGAACACTGAAGCTTTCTTT CASSPNGQNTEAFF - TRBJ1-1 14 TRBV18 -
TGTGCCTGGGGCAGGGGGCTCACCTACAATGAGCAGTTCTTC CAWGRGLTYNEQFF TRBD1 TRBJ2-1 14 TRBV30 -
TGTGCCAGCTCCCACAGAAACCAAGAGACCCAGTACTTC CASSHRNQETQYF - TRBJ2-5 13 TRBV11-2 -
TGTGCCAGCAGCCCGGGGCGGGAAGGAGAGACCCAGTACTTC CASSPGREGETQYF - TRBJ2-5 14 TRBV7-2 few
TGCAGCGTTGAAGGACGACTAGCGGGATCAGGCACAGATACGCAGTATTTT CSVEGRLAGSGTDTQYF TRBD2 TRBJ2-3 17 TRBV29-1 once
TGTGCCAGCAGTGGTTCAGAGAGCGGGGCCTACGAGCAGTACTTC CASSGSESGAYEQYF TRBD2 TRBJ2-7 15 TRBV2 -
TGTGCCAGCAGCTTAGGGCTGTCGCCAGGGGCAGGTAGCAATCAGCCCCAGCATTTT CASSLGLSPGAGSNQPQHF - TRBJ1-5 19 TRBV7-9 -
TGTGCCAGCAGCCGGACGGGGACTAACTATGGCTACACCTTC CASSRTGTNYGYTF - TRBJ1-2 14 TRBV27 once
TGTGCCAGCAGCTCACAGGGGACCTTAAGCACAGATACGCAGTATTTT CASSSQGTLSTDTQYF TRBD1 TRBJ2-3 16 TRBV7-9 few
TGTGCCAGTCACCCCAAGGGACAGGGCACCGGGGAGCTGTTTTTT CASHPKGQGTGELFF TRBD1 TRBJ2-2 15 TRBV19 few
TGCAGCGCGACAACTGCGGGATCGAACACCGGGGAGCTGTTTTTT CSATTAGSNTGELFF - TRBJ2-2 15 TRBV29-1 -
TGTGCCAGCAGCGTAAACTATAACGCAGATACGCAGTATTTT CASSVNYNADTQYF - TRBJ2-3 14 TRBV9 -
TGTGCCAGCAGCGCGGCCGAAGAGACCCAGTACTTC CASSAAEETQYF - TRBJ2-5 12 TRBV13 few
TGCGCCAGCAGCCAAGAACCCACAGTGGGGGATTCACCCCTCCACTTT CASSQEPTVGDSPLHF - TRBJ1-6 16 TRBV4-3 -
TGTGCCAGCAGTGCGGGACAGAACTATGGCTACACCTTC CASSAGQNYGYTF TRBD1 TRBJ1-2 13 TRBV2 -
TGCAGCGTTGAGCACGGGGGGGTCCTTAGCGATGAGCAGTTCTTC CSVEHGGVLSDEQFF TRBD2 TRBJ2-1 15 TRBV29-1 -
TGTGCCAGCAGCTCAACTCAGGGACTTAACTATGGCTACACCTTC CASSSTQGLNYGYTF - TRBJ1-2 15 TRBV5-4 -
TGTGCCAGCAGCGACATTAGCGGGGAAAGCACAGATACGCAGTATTTT CASSDISGESTDTQYF TRBD2 TRBJ2-3 16 TRBV7-9 -
TGTGCCAGCTCACGAAGGGACACCTACGAGCAGTACTTC CASSRRDTYEQYF - TRBJ2-7 13 TRBV18 -
TGCGCCAGCAGCTTGGTTGGAAGCTCCTACGAGCAGTACTTC CASSLVGSSYEQYF - TRBJ2-7 14 TRBV5-1 -
TGTGCCAGCAGTGATTCTCTAGCGGGAGGTACGGAGCAGTTCTTC CASSDSLAGGTEQFF TRBD2 TRBJ2-1 15 TRBV6-1 few
TGTGCCAGCAGGGGTGCAGGGGTGTCGGCCGGGGAGCTGTTTTTT CASRGAGVSAGELFF - TRBJ2-2 15 TRBV6-5 -
TGTGCCAGCAGCTTAGAAATGGCGGGGGGACTGTACGAGCAGTACTTC CASSLEMAGGLYEQYF TRBD2 TRBJ2-7 16 TRBV7-2 -
TGCAGCGTTTGGACAGCCTACGAGCAGTACTTC CSVWTAYEQYF - TRBJ2-7 11 TRBV29-1 -
TGTGCCATCAGTGATCTACTAGCGGGGTACGAGCAGTACTTC CAISDLLAGYEQYF TRBD2 TRBJ2-7 14 TRBV10-3 few
TGTGCCAGCAGCAAGGACAGCCAAGAGACCCAGTACTTC CASSKDSQETQYF - TRBJ2-5 13 TRBV7-9 -
TGCAGCGTTCAGCGGGGAGCGGATTCACCCCTCCACTTT CSVQRGADSPLHF - TRBJ1-6 13 TRBV29-1 -
TGCAGCCACGAACGGGGGGGCCGGGAGACCCAGTACTTC CSHERGGRETQYF TRBD2 TRBJ2-5 13 TRBV29-1 few
TGTGCCAGTCGGTTTGGGCCCAGCGGGGCGGATACGCAGTATTTT CASRFGPSGADTQYF TRBD2 TRBJ2-3 15 TRBV28 -
TGTGCCAGCAGGACCGGGACAGCTAACTATGGCTACACCTTC CASRTGTANYGYTF TRBD1 TRBJ1-2 14 TRBV6-6 -
TGTGCCAGCACCCTCGGGGGGACTAAGGAGACCCAGTACTTC CASTLGGTKETQYF TRBD2 TRBJ2-5 14 TRBV25-1 -
TGCGCCAGCAGCTTGGGACTAGCGGGAGCTTCCAATGAGCAGTTCTTC CASSLGLAGASNEQFF TRBD2 TRBJ2-1 16 TRBV5-1 -
TGCGCCAGCAGCCAAGTCGGCCAGGTGACCTATGGCTACACCTTC CASSQVGQVTYGYTF - TRBJ1-2 15 TRBV4-1 -
TGCGCCAGCAGCCGAAGCGGGGGACACACAGATACGCAGTATTTT CASSRSGGHTDTQYF TRBD2 TRBJ2-3 15 TRBV5-1 many